Below are 28 T cell receptor beta chains sequenced from a single sample in a study of blood T cell repertoires in COVID-19. Produced via immunoSEQ multiplex PCR; TCRdb's table is partial and in-frame only. This sample carries hundreds of thousands of clones, 88% of them seen once, and the ten largest clones take less than 10%. Sequencing was carried out using peripheral blood. The receptors stem from a man younger than 35 with active or convalescent COVID-19.

The chain uses TRBV4-2 and TRBJ2-3, with TRBD2 identical over 11 bases. V dropped 0 bases and J dropped 4; count of bases not matched to a gene: 3. The CDR3 is 16 residues long. Germline V gene lookup returns CDR1 LGHNA and CDR2 YNFKEQ. The CDR3 DNA is TGTGCCAGCAGCCAAGAAGGACTAGCGGGTTCAGATACGCAGTATTTT. This translates into CASSQEGLAGSDTQYF.

The genes are TRBV10-3 and TRBJ1-1; D perhaps matches TRBD1 (5 bases). The CDR3 length is 13 residues. Germline-derived CDR1 and CDR2 are ENHRY and SYGVKD. Trimming removed 6 bases from V and 0 bases from J, with 8 bases in between. CDR3 residues: CAIRTDLNTEAFF. The CDR3 coding sequence is TGTGCCATCAGGACAGATTTGAACACTGAAGCTTTCTTT.

The V gene is TRBV11-2, the J gene TRBJ1-6; D is possibly TRBD1 (6 bases). The germline CDR1 and CDR2 sequences are SGHAT and FQNNGV. Trimming took 5 bases from V and 5 from J, leaving 16 bases between them. This CDR3 region has 16 residues. CDR3 in amino acids: CASSGPGHGHNSPLHF. DNA of the CDR3: TGTGCCAGCAGCGGGCCGGGACACGGCCATAATTCACCCCTCCACTTT.

This clone came up once. This chain uses TRBV2 with TRBJ2-7; 9 bases fit TRBD1. There are 13 residues in the CDR3. V gave up 6 bases and J gave up 6 bases; unmatched junction bases: 6. CDR1 and CDR2 from the germline V gene are SNHLY and FYNNEI. The CDR3 loop is CASSLGQGGEQYF. The DNA for the CDR3 is TGTGCCAGCAGCCTGGGACAGGGCGGCGAGCAGTACTTC. The full variable domain, completed using reference TRBV2 and TRBJ2-7, is EPEVTQTPSHQVTQMGQEVILRCVPISNHLYFYWYRQILGQKVEFLVSFYNNEISEKSEIFDDQFSVERPDGSNFTLKIRSTKLEDSAMYFCASSLGQGGEQYFGPGTRLTVT.

This clone showed up just a few times. The V and J genes are TRBV9 and TRBJ2-1; perhaps TRBD1 as D (5 bases). This CDR3 region has 15 residues. In germline, CDR1 is SGDLS, CDR2 YYNGEE. V was cut by 3 bases and J by 8 bases, with 18 bases left in between. The CDR3 region has the DNA TGTGCCAGCAGCGAAGATCAGGGAAATGGAGATGAGCAGTTCTTC. It encodes CASSEDQGNGDEQFF.

The V call is TRBV7-2, the J call TRBJ2-3; D possibly corresponds to TRBD1 (6 bases). The V gene's germline CDR1 is SGHTA and CDR2 FQGNSA. The CDR3 totals 14 residues. Trimming removed 4 bases at V and 1 base at J, with 9 bases between. CDR3 in DNA: TGTGCCAGCAGCTCATGGACAGGCACAGATACGCAGTATTTT. As protein: CASSSWTGTDTQYF.

The chain links TRBV19 to TRBJ1-3, with D possibly matching TRBD1 (6 bases). The CDR3 runs 14 residues. The germline gives CDR1 LNHDA, CDR2 SQIVND (reference sequence). With 7 bases removed from V and 0 bases from J, the gap between germline ends came to 10 bases. The CDR3 region is CASTRGTSGNTIYF. The CDR3 nucleotides are TGTGCCAGTACGAGGGGGACCTCTGGAAACACCATATATTTT.

The genes are TRBV18 and TRBJ2-7; 7 positions agree with TRBD1. The CDR3 extends over 15 amino acids. The V segment lost 4 bases and the J segment 1 base; nucleotides outside the gene matches: 7. From germline, CDR1 is KGHSH and CDR2 LQKENI. The CDR3 sequence is CASSLSQGQSYEQYF. The CDR3 DNA is TGTGCCAGCTCACTCTCACAGGGGCAATCCTACGAGCAGTACTTC.

The J gene is TRBJ1-2, the V gene TRBV6-1; D not certain. This CDR3 is built from 13 residues. V gave up 2 bases and J gave up 4 bases, with 8 bases separating them. Germline CDR1 is MNHNS and CDR2 is SASEGT. CDR3 protein: CASSELAFYGYTF. The CDR3 nucleotides read TGTGCCAGCAGTGAATTGGCATTCTATGGCTACACCTTC.

The chain recombines TRBV7-9 with TRBJ2-1; D call uncertain. The CDR3 contains 14 residues. Trimming removed 3 bases from V and 0 bases from J, with 6 bases in between. Looked up from germline, CDR1 is SEHNR and CDR2 is FQNEAQ (reference sequence). CDR3 nucleotides: TGTGCCAGCAGCTTGGCCAGCTCCTACAATGAGCAGTTCTTC. The encoded protein is CASSLASSYNEQFF. Full variable domain (outside the CDR3, taken from reference TRBV7-9 and TRBJ2-1): DTGVSQNPRHKITKRGQNVTFRCDPISEHNRLYWYRQTLGQGPEFLTYFQNEAQLEKSRLLSDRFSAERPKGSFSTLEIQRTEQGDSAMYLCASSLASSYNEQFFGPGTRLTVL.

This chain links TRBV6-1 with TRBJ2-2; no firm D call. With 3 bases removed from V and 1 base from J, the gap between germline ends came to 3 bases. The CDR3 spans 13 residues. The V gene's germline CDR1 is MNHNS and CDR2 SASEGT. CDR3 region: CASSDLNTGELFF. The CDR3 nucleotides are TGTGCCAGCAGTGACCTGAACACCGGGGAGCTGTTTTTT.

The count of this clone is one. The chain carries TRBV6-1 and TRBJ2-7; D is perhaps TRBD1 (5 bases). The V end lost 3 bases, the J end lost 7 bases, and 10 bases lay between the germline ends. This CDR3 has 12 residues. CDR1 MNHNS and CDR2 SASEGT come from the germline V gene. As DNA, the CDR3 is TGTGCCAGCAGTGAGCTAGGGGATGAGCAGTACTTC. The encoded protein is CASSELGDEQYF.

This clone has a single count. This chain links TRBV21-1 with TRBJ1-2; TRBD1, the D gene given by the table, was not confirmed from the DNA. TRBV21-1 is assigned pseudogene status. CDR3 length: 14 amino acids. Written as DNA, the CDR3 is TGTGCCAGCAGCGGCAGGGGTAAGGACTATGGCTACACCTTC. It specifies CASSGRGKDYGYTF.

This clone was observed once. V usage is TRBV13 and J usage is TRBJ2-7; D possibly corresponds to TRBD2 (6 bases). The V gene lost 7 bases and the J gene lost 0 bases, with 13 bases spanning the gap. The CDR3 length is 14 residues. CDR1 is PRHDT and CDR2 is FYEKMQ in the germline V gene (reference sequence). The CDR3 DNA sequence: TGTGCCAGCACTCCACCGCGGGGCTCCTACGAGCAGTACTTC. It translates to CASTPPRGSYEQYF.

The V gene is TRBV19, the J gene TRBJ1-2; D is possibly TRBD1 (5 bases). This CDR3 is 15 amino acids long. Germline CDR1 is LNHDA and CDR2 is SQIVND (reference sequence). Trimming stripped 3 bases from V and 4 bases from J, with 15 bases between. CDR3 nucleotides: TGTGCCAGTAGTATTTTTCAGGGCACCTTCTATGGCTACACCTTC. Protein product: CASSIFQGTFYGYTF.

This chain connects TRBV5-6 to TRBJ1-1, with a tentative D call TRBD1 (5 bases). The CDR3 has 14 residues. From germline, CDR1 is SGHDT and CDR2 YYEEEE. V lost 2 bases and J 5 bases, leaving 13 bases between the germline ends. The CDR3 reads CASSLLGAGTEAFF. For the CDR3, the DNA is TGTGCCAGCAGCTTACTTGGGGCAGGGACTGAAGCTTTCTTT.

The chain has TRBV6-5 and TRBJ1-1; unclear D gene. Germline V gene sequence: CDR1 MNHEY, CDR2 SVGAGI. The ends were cut back, 3 bases at V and 5 bases at J, with 13 bases in the middle. The CDR3 contains 14 residues. The chain's CDR3 is CASSYGTSGTEAFF. The DNA for the CDR3 is TGTGCCAGCAGTTATGGAACATCGGGGACTGAAGCTTTCTTT.

This clone appeared once. The V and J genes are TRBV4-1 and TRBJ1-1, with TRBD1 matching over 7 bases. With V trimmed by 3 bases and J by 0 bases, 13 bases remained unmatched. CDR3 length equals 18 residues. The germline V gene encodes CDR1 MGHRA and CDR2 YSYEKL. CDR3 loop: CASSHSQGGGGLNTEAFF. CDR3 nucleotides: TGCGCCAGCAGCCACTCCCAGGGGGGAGGTGGATTGAACACTGAAGCTTTCTTT.

The V call is TRBV5-6, the J call TRBJ1-6; D is uncertain. Germline V gene lookup returns CDR1 SGHDT and CDR2 YYEEEE. V gave up 4 bases and J gave up 12 bases, with 14 bases separating them. CDR3 size: 13 residues. CDR3 amino acids: CASSMGSDQPLHF. DNA for the CDR3: TGTGCCAGCAGCATGGGTAGCGATCAACCCCTCCACTTT.

The chain joins TRBV3-1 (or the pseudogene TRBV3-2) to TRBJ2-5, with TRBD1 identical over 9 bases. CDR1 and CDR2 from the germline V gene are LGHDT and YNNKEL (reference sequence). After removal of 4 bases from V and 5 bases from J, the junction contained 17 bases not matched to a gene. CDR3 size: 18 residues. CDR3 sequence (DNA): TGTGCCAGCAGCCTCACGACCGGGACAGGGAGCCCGTGGGAGACCCAGTACTTC. This translates into CASSLTTGTGSPWETQYF.

J is TRBJ1-5 and V is TRBV5-6; a weak D match, TRBD1 (5 bases). CDR1 is SGHDT and CDR2 is YYEEEE in the germline V gene. This CDR3 is built from 16 residues. Trimming left V 0 bases short and J 3 bases short, with 13 bases between. CDR3 in amino acids: CASSLESGQVNQPQHF. CDR3 bases: TGTGCCAGCAGCTTGGAATCCGGACAAGTCAATCAGCCCCAGCATTTT.

The chain combines TRBV12-5 with TRBJ2-7, with D perhaps TRBD1 (6 bases). The germline V and J ends were trimmed by 2 bases and 6 bases, with 20 bases remaining between them. Per the germline V gene, CDR1 is LGHNT and CDR2 is FRNRAP. The CDR3 spans 16 residues. The CDR3 DNA reads TGTGCTAGTGGTTTGACCTACAGGGAAGGTAGCTTCGAGCAGTACTTC. This codes for CASGLTYREGSFEQYF.

The gene calls are TRBV18 and TRBJ2-2; tentative D call: TRBD1 (6 bases). Germline V gene lookup returns CDR1 KGHSH and CDR2 LQKENI. Trimming pared 3 bases from V and 1 base from J, leaving 9 bases between. The CDR3 consists of 15 residues. This CDR3 reads CASSPLQGNTGELFF. The CDR3 bases are TGTGCCAGCTCACCGTTACAGGGGAACACCGGGGAGCTGTTTTTT. Supplemented by reference TRBV18 and TRBJ2-2, the full variable domain reads NAGVMQNPRHLVRRRGQEARLRCSPMKGHSHVYWYRQLPEEGLKFMVYLQKENIIDESGMPKERFSAEFPKEGPSILRIQQVVRGDSAAYFCASSPLQGNTGELFFGEGSRLTVL.

The rearrangement links TRBV3-1 (or the pseudogene TRBV3-2) to TRBJ2-7, with D maybe TRBD2 (6 bases). V was trimmed by 4 bases and J by 0 bases, leaving 19 bases between them. The CDR3 spans 17 residues. CDR1 and CDR2 from the germline V gene are LGHDT and YNNKEL (reference sequence). The CDR3 region has the DNA TGTGCCAGCAGCCGGGAGGTAGAAATCAAATTCTCCTACGAGCAGTACTTC. Its translation: CASSREVEIKFSYEQYF.

J is TRBJ2-6 and V is TRBV5-1; D is uncertain. The CDR3 sequence is 15 residues long. Trimming removed 0 bases at V and 2 bases at J, with 6 bases between. Germline-derived CDR1 and CDR2 are SGHRS and YFSETQ. The CDR3 DNA reads as TGCGCCAGCAGCTTGGATGGGCCTGGGGCCAACGTCCTGACTTTC. Residues: CASSLDGPGANVLTF. The full variable domain, its missing parts supplied by reference TRBV5-1 and TRBJ2-6, is KAGVTQTPRYLIKTRGQQVTLSCSPISGHRSVSWYQQTPGQGLQFLFEYFSETQRNKGNFPGRFSGRQFSNSRSEMNVSTLELGDSALYLCASSLDGPGANVLTFGAGSRLTVL.

This clone was counted ten times or more. V usage is TRBV28 and J usage is TRBJ1-1; 9 nucleotides agree with TRBD1. From germline, CDR1 is MDHEN and CDR2 SYDVKM. V was pared by 10 bases and J by 3 bases, with 12 bases of the junction left unmatched. The CDR3 is 15 amino acids. CDR3 nucleotide sequence: TGTGCCATCTGGGCGGGACAGGGAGGTTACACTGAAGCTTTCTTT. Its protein is CAIWAGQGGYTEAFF.

This chain uses TRBV6-6 with TRBJ2-2, with D perhaps TRBD2 (6 bases). V lost 8 bases and J lost 2, with 15 bases in between. CDR1 is MNHNY, CDR2 SVGAGI, per germline (reference sequence). The CDR3 contains 15 residues. The CDR3 DNA follows: TGTGCCAGCCGCGCACCGGGAGCCAACACCGGGGAGCTGTTTTTT. Translated, it gives CASRAPGANTGELFF.

The rearrangement uses TRBV11-3 and TRBJ2-2; D is possibly TRBD2 (7 bases). CDR3 length equals 14 residues. Germline CDR1 is SGHNT and CDR2 is YENEEA. Trimming shortened V by 4 bases and J by 4 bases, and 10 bases separated the two germline ends. CDR3 bases: TGTGCCAGCAGCTCGGGGGGCCCCACCGGGGAGCTGTTTTTT. It translates to CASSSGGPTGELFF.